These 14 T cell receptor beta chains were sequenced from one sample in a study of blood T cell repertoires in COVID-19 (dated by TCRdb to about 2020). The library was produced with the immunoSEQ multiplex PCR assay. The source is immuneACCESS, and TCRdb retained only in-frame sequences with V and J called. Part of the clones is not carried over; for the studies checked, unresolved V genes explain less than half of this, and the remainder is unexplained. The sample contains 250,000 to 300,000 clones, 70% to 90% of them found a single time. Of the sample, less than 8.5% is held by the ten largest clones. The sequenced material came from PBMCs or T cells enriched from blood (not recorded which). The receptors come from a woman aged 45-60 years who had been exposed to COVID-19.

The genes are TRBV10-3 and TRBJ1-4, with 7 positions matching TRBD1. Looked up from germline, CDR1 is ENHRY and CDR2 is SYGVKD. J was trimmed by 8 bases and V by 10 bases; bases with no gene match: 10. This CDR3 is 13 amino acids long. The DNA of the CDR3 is TGTGCCACAACCGGGACAGCCTCGGAAAAACTGTTTTTT. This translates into CATTGTASEKLFF.

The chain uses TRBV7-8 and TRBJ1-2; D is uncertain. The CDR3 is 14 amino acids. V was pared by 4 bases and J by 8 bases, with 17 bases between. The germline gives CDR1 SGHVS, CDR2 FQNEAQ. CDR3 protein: CASSWQTSLEGYTF. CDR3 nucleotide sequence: TGTGCCAGCAGCTGGCAGACTTCGTTGGAGGGCTACACCTTC.

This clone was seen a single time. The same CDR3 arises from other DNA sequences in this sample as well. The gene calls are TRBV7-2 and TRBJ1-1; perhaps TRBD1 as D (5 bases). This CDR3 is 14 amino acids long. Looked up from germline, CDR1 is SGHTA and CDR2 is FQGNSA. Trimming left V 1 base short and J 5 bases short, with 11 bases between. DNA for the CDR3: TGTGCCAGCAGCTTAGTTTCCGGGGGGACTGAAGCTTTCTTT. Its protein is CASSLVSGGTEAFF.

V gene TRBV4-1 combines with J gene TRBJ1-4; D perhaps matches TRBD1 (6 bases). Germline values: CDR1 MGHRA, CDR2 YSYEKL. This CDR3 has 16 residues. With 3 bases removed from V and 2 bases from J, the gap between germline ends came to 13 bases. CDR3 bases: TGCGCCAGCAGCCAGGGGGCACGGGTCACTAATGAAAAACTGTTTTTT. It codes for CASSQGARVTNEKLFF.

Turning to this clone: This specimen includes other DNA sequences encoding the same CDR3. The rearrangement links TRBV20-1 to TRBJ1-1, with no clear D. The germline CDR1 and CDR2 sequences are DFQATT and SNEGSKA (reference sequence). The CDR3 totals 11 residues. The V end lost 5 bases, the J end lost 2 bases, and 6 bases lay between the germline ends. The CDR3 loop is CSAGPNTEAFF. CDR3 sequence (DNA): TGCAGTGCTGGCCCCAACACTGAAGCTTTCTTT.

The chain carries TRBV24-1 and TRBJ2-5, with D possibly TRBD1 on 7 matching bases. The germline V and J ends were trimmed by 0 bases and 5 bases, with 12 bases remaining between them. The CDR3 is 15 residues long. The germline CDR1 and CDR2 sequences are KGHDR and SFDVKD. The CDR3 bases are TGTGCCACCAGTGATTTGGGAGGGGGCGAGGAGACCCAGTACTTC. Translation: CATSDLGGGEETQYF.

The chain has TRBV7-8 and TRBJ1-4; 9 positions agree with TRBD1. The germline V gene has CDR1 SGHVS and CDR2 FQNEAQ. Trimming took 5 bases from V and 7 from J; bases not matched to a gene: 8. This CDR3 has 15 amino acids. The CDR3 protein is CASSAGTGKGEKLFF. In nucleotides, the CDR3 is TGTGCCAGCAGCGCGGGGACAGGGAAGGGTGAAAAACTGTTTTTT. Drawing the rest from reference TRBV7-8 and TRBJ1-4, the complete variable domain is GAGVSQSPRYKVAKRGQDVALRCDPISGHVSLFWYQQALGQGPEFLTYFQNEAQLDKSGLPSDRFFAERPEGSVSTLKIQRTQQEDSAVYLCASSAGTGKGEKLFFGSGTQLSVL.

Written as DNA, the CDR3 is TGTGCCAGTAGTAATGACAGGAAGAATAACTATGGCTACACCTTC. Its translation is CASSNDRKNNYGYTF. V gene TRBV19 combines with J gene TRBJ1-2; TRBD1 is a possible D gene (6 bases). Trimming shortened V by 4 bases and J by 1 base, and 13 bases separated the two germline ends. This CDR3 spans 15 amino acids. Germline V CDR1 and CDR2: LNHDA, SQIVND (reference sequence). The entire variable domain, with the rest obtained from reference TRBV19 and TRBJ1-2, is as follows: DGGITQSPKYLFRKEGQNVTLSCEQNLNHDAMYWYRQDPGQGLRLIYYSQIVNDFQKGDIAEGYSVSREKKESFPLTVTSAQKNPTAFYLCASSNDRKNNYGYTFGSGTRLTVV.

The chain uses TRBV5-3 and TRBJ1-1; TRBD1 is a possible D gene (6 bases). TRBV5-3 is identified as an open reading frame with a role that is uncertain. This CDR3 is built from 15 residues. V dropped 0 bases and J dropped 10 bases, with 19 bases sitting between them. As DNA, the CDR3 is TGTGCCAGAAGCTTGGCGGGGGGCCTACCTCCTCGAGCTTTCTTT. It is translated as CARSLAGGLPPRAFF.

The CDR3 coding sequence is TGTGCCAGCAGCCTAAACAGGGGGCGCGGGCAGCCCCAGCATTTT. It specifies CASSLNRGRGQPQHF. J is TRBJ1-5 and V is TRBV6-5, with 9 nucleotides matching TRBD1. Looked up from germline, CDR1 is MNHEY and CDR2 is SVGAGI. V shed 6 bases, J shed 7 bases, and the junction held 10 bases outside the gene matches. There are 15 residues in the CDR3.

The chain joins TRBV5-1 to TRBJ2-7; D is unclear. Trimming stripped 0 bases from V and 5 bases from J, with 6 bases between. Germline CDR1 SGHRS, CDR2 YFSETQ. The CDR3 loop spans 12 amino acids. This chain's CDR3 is CASSLDLDEQYF. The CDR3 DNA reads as TGCGCCAGCAGCTTGGACTTGGACGAGCAGTACTTC.

This CDR3 reads CASSQDRGTGELFF. Here the CDR3 DNA reads TGTGCCAGCAGCCAAGATAGGGGGACCGGGGAGCTGTTTTTT. V gene TRBV3-1 (or the pseudogene TRBV3-2) combines with J gene TRBJ2-2; perhaps TRBD1 as D (6 bases). There are 14 residues in the CDR3. Germline V CDR1 and CDR2: LGHDT, YNNKEL (reference sequence). Deletions cut 0 bases from V and 5 bases from J, with 7 bases between.

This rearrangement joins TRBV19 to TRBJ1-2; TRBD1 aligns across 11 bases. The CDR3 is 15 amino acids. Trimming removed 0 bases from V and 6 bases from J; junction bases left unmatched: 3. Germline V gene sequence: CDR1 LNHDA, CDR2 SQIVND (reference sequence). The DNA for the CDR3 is TGTGCCAGTAGTATAGATCGGGACAGGGGGAATGGCTACACCTTC. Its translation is CASSIDRDRGNGYTF.

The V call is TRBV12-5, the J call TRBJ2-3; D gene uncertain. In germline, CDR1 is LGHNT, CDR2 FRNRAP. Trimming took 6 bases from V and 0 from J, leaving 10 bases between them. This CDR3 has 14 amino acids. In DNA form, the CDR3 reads TGTGCTAGTGGAGTCTCACAGAGCACAGATACGCAGTATTTT. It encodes CASGVSQSTDTQYF.